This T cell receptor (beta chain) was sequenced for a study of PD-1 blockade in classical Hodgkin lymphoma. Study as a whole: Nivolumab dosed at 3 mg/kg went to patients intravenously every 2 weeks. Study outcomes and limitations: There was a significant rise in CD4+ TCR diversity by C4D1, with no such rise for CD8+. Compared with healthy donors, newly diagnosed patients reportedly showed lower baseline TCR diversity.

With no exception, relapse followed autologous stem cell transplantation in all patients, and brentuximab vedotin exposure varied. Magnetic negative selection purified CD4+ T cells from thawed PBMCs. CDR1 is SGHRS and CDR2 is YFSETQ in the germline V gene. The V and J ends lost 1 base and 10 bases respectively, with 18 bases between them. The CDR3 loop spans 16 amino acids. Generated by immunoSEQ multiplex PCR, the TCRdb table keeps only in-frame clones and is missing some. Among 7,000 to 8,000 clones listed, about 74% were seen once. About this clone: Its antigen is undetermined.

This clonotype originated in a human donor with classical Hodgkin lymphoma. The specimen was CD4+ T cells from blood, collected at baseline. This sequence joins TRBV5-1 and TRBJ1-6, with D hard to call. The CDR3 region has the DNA TGCGCCAGCAGCTTGAGGGAAAGGGTAGAAGGATCACCCCTCCACTTT. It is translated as CASSLRERVEGSPLHF.